What follows are 20 T cell receptor beta chains derived from one specimen sequenced in a study of T-cell reconstitution after alpha-beta-depleted transplantation in children. The authors prepared the TCRbeta library with unique molecular identifiers. MiXCR was run by TCRdb on the PCR reads, yielding one entry per CDR3 protein. The sample records 200,000 or so distinct CDR3 sequences, 5% to 6.5% being singletons. Material: PBMCs, obtained before TCRalphabeta/CD19-depleted stem cell transplant. Every receptor here comes from a girl in the first two years of life with combined immunodeficiency, due to receive a stem cell transplant.

At least ten counts were recorded for this clonotype. V gene TRBV25-1 combines with J gene TRBJ2-7; D gene uncertain. The V end lost 1 base, the J end lost 1 base, and 2 bases lay between the germline ends. CDR3 length equals 12 residues. Germline-derived CDR1 and CDR2 are MGHDK and SYGVNS. The CDR3, as DNA: TGTGCCAGCAGTGAATTTTCCTACGAGCAGTACTTC. This encodes CASSEFSYEQYF.

There are many counts of this clonotype. This chain links TRBV7-9 with TRBJ2-7, with D tentatively TRBD2 (5 bases). The CDR3 covers 14 residues. Looked up from germline, CDR1 is SEHNR and CDR2 is FQNEAQ (reference sequence). V shed 6 bases and J shed 0 bases, with 12 bases lying between them. The CDR3 DNA is TGTGCCAGCAGTCACCCAGCGGCCTCCTACGAGCAGTACTTC. This gives the protein CASSHPAASYEQYF.

This clonotype has a count of ten or more. The rearrangement uses TRBV9 and TRBJ2-7; D not certain. The CDR3 totals 13 residues. Trimming took off 0 bases at V and 5 bases at J, with 9 bases between the two ends. CDR1 SGDLS and CDR2 YYNGEE come from the germline V gene. This chain's CDR3 is CASSVGRSDEQYF. The CDR3 DNA is TGTGCCAGCAGCGTAGGCCGTTCAGACGAGCAGTACTTC.

The table lists this clonotype with a few counts. The chain combines TRBV29-1 with TRBJ1-2; TRBD1 agrees at 10 bases. CDR3 length equals 13 residues. V lost 8 bases to trimming and J lost 6 bases; unmatched junction nucleotides: 9. From germline, CDR1 is SQVTM and CDR2 ANQGSEA. This chain's CDR3 is CSSGTGAGNGYTF. CDR3 nucleotides: TGCAGCTCCGGGACAGGGGCCGGCAATGGCTACACCTTC.

This clonotype was seen repeatedly, ten times or more. The chain combines TRBV5-1 with TRBJ2-1; D is uncertain. This CDR3 has 14 amino acids. The V end lost 7 bases, the J end lost 3 bases, and 14 bases lay between the germline ends. Germline CDR1 and CDR2: SGHRS and YFSETQ. DNA for the CDR3: TGCGCCAGCGTGGCAGGCGGATACTACAATGAGCAGTTCTTC. This codes for CASVAGGYYNEQFF.

The rearrangement joins TRBV7-9 to TRBJ1-2; D might be TRBD1 (5 bases). This CDR3 has 14 amino acids. The germline V and J ends were trimmed by 5 bases and 0 bases, with 10 bases remaining between them. The germline V gene has CDR1 SEHNR and CDR2 FQNEAQ (reference sequence). As DNA, the CDR3 is TGTGCCAGCAGCCTCCAGGGTGCTAACTATGGCTACACCTTC. It translates to CASSLQGANYGYTF.

This clonotype was seen ten or more times. The chain has TRBV7-9 and TRBJ2-1; D gene unclear. Germline V CDR1 and CDR2: SEHNR, FQNEAQ (reference sequence). The V end lost 4 bases, the J end lost 3 bases, and 19 bases lay between the germline ends. The length of the CDR3 is 17 residues. CDR3 protein: CASSSNRLTRNYNEQFF. CDR3 in DNA: TGTGCCAGCAGCTCGAACCGCCTTACGCGGAACTACAATGAGCAGTTCTTC. The full variable domain, in which reference TRBV7-9 and TRBJ2-1 provide the parts outside the CDR3, is DTGVSQNPRHKITKRGQNVTFRCDPISEHNRLYWYRQTLGQGPEFLTYFQNEAQLEKSRLLSDRFSAERPKGSFSTLEIQRTEQGDSAMYLCASSSNRLTRNYNEQFFGPGTRLTVL.

This clonotype appeared many times. The chain has TRBV29-1 and TRBJ1-3; D is ambiguous. The V end lost 6 bases, the J end lost 8 bases, and 14 bases lay between the germline ends. Germline CDR1 SQVTM, CDR2 ANQGSEA. The CDR3 spans 12 residues. In DNA, the CDR3 is TGCAGCGTCCGAGCTACCTTAGACACCATATATTTT. This gives the protein CSVRATLDTIYF.

This clonotype turned up a few times. V gene TRBV30 combines with J gene TRBJ1-2, with 12 bases aligning to TRBD1. The CDR3 length is 13 residues. After removal of 4 bases from V and 6 bases from J, the junction contained 3 bases not matched to a gene. Per germline, CDR1 GTSNPN and CDR2 SVGIG (reference sequence). The CDR3 DNA reads as TGTGCCTGGACCCGGGACAGGGGGCATGGCTACACCTTC. It is translated as CAWTRDRGHGYTF. The full variable domain, rest sourced from reference TRBV30 and TRBJ1-2, is SQTIHQWPATLVQPVGSPLSLECTVEGTSNPNLYWYRQAAGRGLQLLFYSVGIGQISSEVPQNLSASRPQDRQFILSSKKLLLSDSGFYLCAWTRDRGHGYTFGSGTRLTVV.

The chain has TRBV5-1 and TRBJ1-2, with 8 nucleotides matching TRBD1. The CDR3 spans 14 residues. CDR1 is SGHRS and CDR2 is YFSETQ in the germline V gene. The V segment lost 7 bases and the J segment 6 bases; nucleotides outside the gene matches: 11. The CDR3 is CASGQQGEGNGYTF. Here the CDR3 DNA reads TGCGCCAGCGGCCAACAGGGGGAAGGGAATGGCTACACCTTC.

This clonotype occurred many times. CDR3: CATNRENTDTQYF. The CDR3 DNA follows: TGTGCCACTAACAGGGAGAACACAGATACGCAGTATTTT. The J gene is TRBJ2-3, the V gene TRBV2; possible D gene TRBD1, 6 bases. CDR3 length equals 13 residues. The V and J ends lost 10 bases and 2 bases respectively, with 13 bases between them. Germline-derived CDR1 and CDR2 are SNHLY and FYNNEI. The complete variable domain, with remaining parts taken from reference TRBV2 and TRBJ2-3, reads EPEVTQTPSHQVTQMGQEVILRCVPISNHLYFYWYRQILGQKVEFLVSFYNNEISEKSEIFDDQFSVERPDGSNFTLKIRSTKLEDSAMYFCATNRENTDTQYFGPGTRLTVL.

This clonotype was detected ten times or more. CDR3 residues: CASSGTSVGELFF. CDR3 DNA: TGTGCCAGCAGCGGGACTAGTGTAGGGGAGCTGTTTTTT. V gene TRBV12-3 or TRBV12-4 combines with J gene TRBJ2-2; 8 nucleotides align to TRBD2. Trimming removed 6 bases from V and 8 bases from J; junction bases left unmatched: 5. This CDR3 region has 13 residues.

In this sample, this clonotype turned up many times. V gene TRBV29-1 combines with J gene TRBJ1-1; D is undetermined. The CDR3 consists of 17 residues. V was clipped by 6 bases and J by 3 bases, with 26 bases between them. CDR1 and CDR2 from the germline V gene are SQVTM and ANQGSEA. DNA of the CDR3: TGCAGCGTGTACGGGGAGAAGGTTAGCCGGGTTGACACTGAAGCTTTCTTT. It yields the protein CSVYGEKVSRVDTEAFF.

This clonotype has at least ten counts. The rearrangement joins TRBV28 to TRBJ2-7; D uncertain. The CDR3 has 15 amino acids. The ends were cut back, 4 bases at V and 4 bases at J, with 17 bases in the middle. From germline, CDR1 is MDHEN and CDR2 SYDVKM. CDR3: CASSSVVRVLYEQYF. The CDR3 DNA reads as TGTGCCAGCAGTTCGGTTGTCCGGGTTCTTTACGAGCAGTACTTC. Full variable domain (missing parts from reference TRBV28 and TRBJ2-7): DVKVTQSSRYLVKRTGEKVFLECVQDMDHENMFWYRQDPGLGLRLIYFSYDVKMKEKGDIPEGYSVSREKKERFSLILESASTNQTSMYLCASSSVVRVLYEQYFGPGTRLTVT.

The V gene is TRBV19, the J gene TRBJ2-1; D tentatively reads TRBD1 or TRBD2 (6 bases each). CDR3 length: 19 residues. The ends were cut back, 5 bases at V and 4 bases at J, with 27 bases in the middle. Germline CDR1 LNHDA, CDR2 SQIVND (reference sequence). DNA for the CDR3: TGTGCCAGTAGTGTCTCCGGGCCTTGGGTGGGGGGCCTTTACAATGAGCAGTTCTTC. This encodes CASSVSGPWVGGLYNEQFF.

The CDR3 here is CSASFGIRSRNSDTQYF. Written as DNA, the CDR3 is TGCAGTGCTAGTTTCGGGATCCGTAGTCGAAATTCAGATACGCAGTATTTT. The gene calls are TRBV20-1 and TRBJ2-3; D possibly corresponds to TRBD2 (5 bases). The V end lost 3 bases, the J end lost 4 bases, and 23 bases lay between the germline ends. Germline-derived CDR1 and CDR2 are DFQATT and SNEGSKA (reference sequence). The CDR3 loop spans 17 amino acids.

This clonotype showed up many times. The chain combines TRBV12-3 or TRBV12-4 with TRBJ2-7; D gene unclear. V lost 2 bases and J lost 2, with 7 bases in between. This CDR3 is built from 13 residues. CDR3 amino acids: CASSLSATYEQYF. The CDR3 region has the DNA TGTGCCAGCAGTTTATCAGCGACCTACGAGCAGTACTTC.

The sample holds many counts of this clonotype. The chain couples TRBV7-6 to TRBJ2-7; D gene ambiguous. Germline-derived CDR1 and CDR2 are SGHVS and FNYEAQ. Trimming removed 4 bases from V and 0 bases from J, with 10 bases in between. CDR3 length: 14 residues. The CDR3 sequence is CASSSYESSYEQYF. The CDR3 region has the DNA TGTGCCAGCAGCTCCTACGAGTCCTCCTACGAGCAGTACTTC.

The chain is built from TRBV7-6 and TRBJ2-5; 7 positions agree with TRBD2. The germline gives CDR1 SGHVS, CDR2 FNYEAQ. The CDR3 totals 16 residues. Trimming took 1 base from V and 2 from J; bases not matched to a gene: 7. The CDR3 DNA reads TGTGCCAGCAGCTTAGTTCTAGCGGAGCTACAAGAGACCCAGTACTTC. It translates to CASSLVLAELQETQYF.

In this sample, this clonotype turned up many times. The chain combines TRBV9 with TRBJ2-3; 10 bases line up with TRBD2. The length of the CDR3 is 16 residues. The V and J ends lost 0 bases and 2 bases, in that order; junction bases with no gene match: 3. Germline CDR1 reads SGDLS; CDR2 reads YYNGEE. The CDR3 sequence is CASSVALAGTTDTQYF. In nucleotides, the CDR3 is TGTGCCAGCAGCGTAGCACTAGCGGGGACCACAGATACGCAGTATTTT.